This T cell receptor beta chain is from a study of Ad26.COV2.S vaccination and SARS-CoV-2 variants. Regarding the study as a whole: It was reported that spike-specific CD8+ and CD4+ T cell responses were substantially broad after vaccination.

Using immunoSEQ multiplex PCR, the repertoire was profiled, and TCRdb retains in-frame clones only, with some absent. Found here are 350,000 to 500,000 clones, 80% to 95% of them singletons; the top ten hold 10% to 15%. Comments on this clone: No antigen is known for it.

V lost 6 bases to trimming and J lost 5 bases, with 13 bases between them. CDR1 and CDR2 from the germline V gene are MNHEY and SVGAGI. The CDR3 totals 13 residues. The treatment denotes: roughly 20 received Ad26.COV2.S at low or high dose, single or two shots; 5 received placebo; per-sample allocation not given. Collection of samples fell on day 63 after the first vaccine or placebo injection. J is TRBJ1-1 and V is TRBV6-5; perhaps TRBD1 as D (6 bases). The sequences come from peripheral blood, collected in a trial of Ad26.COV2.S vaccine versus placebo. The TCR was taken from a person aged 18-65 years who received the Ad26.COV2.S COVID-19 vaccine or a placebo. The CDR3 DNA reads TGTGCCAGCAGACAACAGGGTGGGACTGAAGCTTTCTTT. It specifies CASRQQGGTEAFF.